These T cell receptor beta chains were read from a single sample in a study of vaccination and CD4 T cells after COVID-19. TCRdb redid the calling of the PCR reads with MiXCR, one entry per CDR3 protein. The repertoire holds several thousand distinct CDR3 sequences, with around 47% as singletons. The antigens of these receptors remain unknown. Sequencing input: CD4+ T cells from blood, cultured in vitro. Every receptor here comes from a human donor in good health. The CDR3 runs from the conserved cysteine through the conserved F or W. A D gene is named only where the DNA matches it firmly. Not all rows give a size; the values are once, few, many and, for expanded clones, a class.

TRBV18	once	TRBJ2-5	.	CASSTRGTPVIFETQYF	TGTGCCAGCTCCACCCGAGGGACGCCTGTAATCTTTGAGACCCAGTACTTC
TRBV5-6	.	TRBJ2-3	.	CASSVVTIGYRTDTQYF	TGTGCCAGCAGCGTTGTTACTATTGGTTACCGCACAGATACGCAGTATTTT
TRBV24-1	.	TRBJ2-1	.	CATSDTPNEQFF	TGTGCCACCAGTGACACCCCCAATGAGCAGTTCTTC
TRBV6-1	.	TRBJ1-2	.	CASTVGGLSDPYGYTF	TGTGCCAGCACAGTGGGGGGGCTCTCTGATCCGTATGGCTACACCTTC
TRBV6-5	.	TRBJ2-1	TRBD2	CASSYVSGSEQFF	TGTGCCAGCAGTTACGTTAGCGGGAGTGAGCAGTTCTTC
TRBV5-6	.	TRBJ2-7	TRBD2	CASSLGTPLAGGLWPYEQYF	TGTGCCAGCAGCTTGGGGACACCTCTAGCGGGGGGCCTTTGGCCGTACGAGCAGTACTTC
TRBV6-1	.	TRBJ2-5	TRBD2	CASTTSGSSETQYF	TGTGCCAGCACCACGAGCGGGAGTAGTGAGACCCAGTACTTC
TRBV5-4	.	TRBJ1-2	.	CASSLPIQGNYGYTF	TGTGCCAGCAGCCTACCCATCCAGGGTAACTATGGCTACACCTTC
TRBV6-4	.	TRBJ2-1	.	CASSDWASSNEQFF	TGTGCCAGCAGTGACTGGGCTAGCAGCAATGAGCAGTTCTTC
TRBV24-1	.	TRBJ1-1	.	CATSGAGRNTEAFF	TGTGCCACCAGTGGAGCAGGGAGGAACACTGAAGCTTTCTTT
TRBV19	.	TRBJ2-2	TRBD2	CASSLAGGTGTGELFF	TGTGCCAGTAGTCTAGCGGGGGGAACTGGCACCGGGGAGCTGTTTTTT
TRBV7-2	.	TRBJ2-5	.	CASSLGTRGRETQYF	TGTGCCAGCAGCTTAGGGACCCGGGGCCGAGAGACCCAGTACTTC
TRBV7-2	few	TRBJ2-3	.	CASSSMRTDTQYF	TGTGCCAGCAGCTCAATGAGGACAGATACGCAGTATTTT
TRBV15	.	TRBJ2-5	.	CATTIAKYQETQYF	TGTGCCACCACAATAGCAAAGTATCAAGAGACCCAGTACTTC
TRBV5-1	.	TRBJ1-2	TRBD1	CASKPGTDSWRVYGYTF	TGCGCCAGCAAACCCGGGACAGACTCCTGGAGGGTTTATGGCTACACCTTC
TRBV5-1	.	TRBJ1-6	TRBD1	CASSWTGFNNSPLHF	TGCGCCAGCAGCTGGACAGGGTTCAATAATTCACCCCTCCACTTT
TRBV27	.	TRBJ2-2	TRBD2	CASRRSGGANTGELFF	TGTGCCAGCAGGAGAAGCGGGGGGGCAAACACCGGGGAGCTGTTTTTT
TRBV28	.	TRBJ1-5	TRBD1	CASRRTGVYRNQPQHF	TGTGCCAGCAGACGGACAGGGGTTTATCGTAATCAGCCCCAGCATTTT